Sequencing of this TCR beta chain was carried out in a study of shared clonotypes between healthy human individuals. Study in general: Per donor, three plates held CD4 naive cells, three held CD4 memory, two held CD8 naive and one held CD8 memory. General study points: Shared clonotypes across all four donors exceeded non-shared ones in generation probability.

Sequencing used immunoSEQ multiplex PCR; TCRdb keeps in-frame clones, though not all of them. Here the sample spans some 2 million clones, about 95% being singletons. Germline V gene sequence: CDR1 SGHTA, CDR2 FQGNSA. The CDR3 spans 16 residues. The trim removed 3 bases at V and 2 bases at J, leaving 7 bases unmatched. In the naive CD8 group, cells lacked CD45RO and were positively selected for CCR7, so terminally differentiated effector memory CD45RA+ cells were left out. Recent vaccinations or acute infections were absent in the healthy HIV-negative adult donors. Concerning this clone itself: Its antigen is currently unknown.

The chain combines TRBV7-2 with TRBJ2-7, with TRBD2 identical over 10 bases. The clonotype was recovered from a man in his late teens or twenties in good health. Sequenced: naive CD8+ T cells sorted from blood. The CDR3 protein is CASSFPGLASTYEQYF. The CDR3 DNA reads as TGTGCCAGCAGCTTTCCGGGACTAGCGTCAACCTACGAGCAGTACTTC.